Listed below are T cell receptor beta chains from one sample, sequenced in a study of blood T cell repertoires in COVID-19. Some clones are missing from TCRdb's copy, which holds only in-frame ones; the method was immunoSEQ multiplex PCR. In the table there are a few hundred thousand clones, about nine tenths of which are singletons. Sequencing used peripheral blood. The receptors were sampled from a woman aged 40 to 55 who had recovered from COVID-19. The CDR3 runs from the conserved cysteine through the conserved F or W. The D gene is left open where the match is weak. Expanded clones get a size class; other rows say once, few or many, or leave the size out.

CASRGQGEGTEAFF	TGCGCCAGCAGGGGACAGGGGGAGGGGACTGAAGCTTTCTTT	TRBD1	NA	TRBV5-1	TRBJ1-1
CSASGHGGHETQYF	TGCAGTGCCAGTGGACACGGGGGGCATGAGACCCAGTACTTC	NA	NA	TRBV20-1	TRBJ2-5
CASSRGQVRTNEKLFF	TGCGCCAGCAGCCGGGGACAGGTGAGGACTAATGAAAAACTGTTTTTT	TRBD1	NA	TRBV10-1	TRBJ1-4
CASWTGAPNTEAFF	TGCGCCAGCTGGACAGGGGCCCCGAACACTGAAGCTTTCTTT	TRBD1	NA	TRBV5-1	TRBJ1-1
CASSHQDMNTEAFF	TGCGCCAGCAGCCATCAGGACATGAACACTGAAGCTTTCTTT	NA	once	TRBV5-1	TRBJ1-1
CASSTKTGYNSPLHF	TGTGCCAGCAGTACCAAGACAGGCTATAATTCACCCCTCCACTTT	NA	once	TRBV28	TRBJ1-6
CASSLRGGGDYGYTF	TGTGCCAGCAGCTTAAGGGGGGGTGGTGACTATGGCTACACCTTC	NA	NA	TRBV7-3	TRBJ1-2
CASSMEGGQWDNEQFF	TGTGCCAGTAGTATGGAGGGCGGCCAATGGGACAATGAGCAGTTCTTC	NA	few	TRBV19	TRBJ2-1
CASSLVPSETDEQYF	TGCGCCAGCAGCTTGGTTCCTAGCGAAACAGACGAGCAGTACTTC	NA	NA	TRBV5-1	TRBJ2-7
CASSKWRSPGGDAWVTQYF	TGTGCCAGCAGCAAATGGCGAAGCCCGGGGGGGGACGCTTGGGTGACCCAGTACTTC	NA	NA	TRBV21-1	TRBJ2-5
CASRSRSGMDYGYTF	TGTGCCAGCAGGTCCAGGTCAGGGATGGACTATGGCTACACCTTC	NA	NA	TRBV6-5	TRBJ1-2
CASSLIAEANTGELFF	TGTGCCAGCAGTTTAATAGCGGAGGCGAACACCGGGGAGCTGTTTTTT	NA	NA	TRBV28	TRBJ2-2
CASSLGLAEGQYF	TGTGCCAGCAGCCTCGGACTAGCAGAAGGGCAGTACTTC	TRBD2	NA	TRBV14	TRBJ2-7
CASSPTGYGQYF	TGTGCCAGCAGTCCGACAGGGTATGGGCAGTACTTC	TRBD1	NA	TRBV12-3/TRBV12-4	TRBJ2-7
CASSQNSGGYEQYF	TGTGCCAGCAGCCAGAATAGCGGGGGCTACGAGCAGTACTTC	TRBD2	NA	TRBV6-2/TRBV6-3	TRBJ2-7
CASSLAGTGGLYEQYF	TGTGCCAGCAGTTTGGCCGGGACAGGGGGGTTATACGAGCAGTACTTC	TRBD1	NA	TRBV7-9	TRBJ2-7
CASSFQSYEQYF	TGTGCCAGCAGCTTCCAGTCCTACGAGCAGTACTTC	NA	few	TRBV7-9	TRBJ2-7
CASSFSLNTEAFF	TGTGCCAGTAGCTTTAGCTTGAACACTGAAGCTTTCTTT	NA	NA	TRBV19	TRBJ1-1
CASSLDRAINQPQHF	TGTGCCAGTAGTCTAGACAGGGCAATAAATCAGCCCCAGCATTTT	TRBD1	NA	TRBV19	TRBJ1-5
CAISARQENIQYF	TGTGCCATCAGTGCCCGACAAGAAAACATTCAGTACTTC	NA	NA	TRBV10-3	TRBJ2-4
CAISDEQAAEAFF	TGTGCCATCAGTGACGAACAGGCCGCTGAAGCTTTCTTT	NA	NA	TRBV10-3	TRBJ1-1
CASRLYGYTF	TGTGCCAGCAGGCTATATGGCTACACCTTC	NA	NA	TRBV6-5	TRBJ1-2
CASSEVGAGGPGEQYF	TGTGCCAGCAGTGAAGTGGGAGCGGGAGGGCCGGGGGAGCAGTACTTC	TRBD2	NA	TRBV2	TRBJ2-7
CASSPGGLLYGNTIYF	TGTGCCAGCAGCCCCGGGGGGTTACTATATGGAAACACCATATATTTT	NA	NA	TRBV28	TRBJ1-3
CASSPLEETQYF	TGTGCCAGCAGCCCTCTCGAGGAGACCCAGTACTTC	NA	NA	TRBV11-2	TRBJ2-5
CASSEGQYTDTQYF	TGTGCCAGCAGCGAGGGACAGTACACAGATACGCAGTATTTT	TRBD1	once	TRBV7-9	TRBJ2-3
CASSEKLANEQFF	TGCGCCAGCAGTGAGAAGTTAGCCAATGAGCAGTTCTTC	NA	NA	TRBV10-2	TRBJ2-1
CASSLDRGRAYEQYF	TGTGCCAGCAGCTTGGATCGCGGGAGGGCCTACGAGCAGTACTTC	TRBD2	NA	TRBV5-6	TRBJ2-7
CASSVAQGSTDTQYF	TGTGCCAGCAGCGTTGCACAGGGGAGCACAGATACGCAGTATTTT	TRBD1	NA	TRBV9	TRBJ2-3
CASSIFLASTDTQYF	TGTGCCAGTAGTATTTTCCTAGCGAGCACAGATACGCAGTATTTT	NA	NA	TRBV19	TRBJ2-3
CSVEEPQGAVEQYF	TGCAGCGTTGAAGAACCACAGGGTGCTGTTGAGCAGTACTTC	NA	NA	TRBV29-1	TRBJ2-7
CAWSVLLAGVTDTQYF	TGTGCCTGGAGTGTACTACTAGCGGGCGTCACAGATACGCAGTATTTT	TRBD2	NA	TRBV30	TRBJ2-3
CASSFQGTSSYGYTF	TGTGCCAGCAGCTTTCAAGGGACATCGAGCTATGGCTACACCTTC	NA	NA	TRBV11-3	TRBJ1-2
CASSPAYEQYF	TGTGCCAGCAGTCCTGCCTACGAGCAGTACTTC	NA	NA	TRBV7-9	TRBJ2-7
CASSITATNEKLFF	TGTGCCAGTAGTATAACAGCAACTAATGAAAAACTGTTTTTT	NA	NA	TRBV19	TRBJ1-4
CASSTIQGSGLNTEAFF	TGTGCCAGTAGTACCATACAGGGGTCTGGGTTAAACACTGAAGCTTTCTTT	TRBD1	NA	TRBV19	TRBJ1-1
CASSPLRLNEQFF	TGTGCCAGCTCACCACTGAGGCTAAATGAGCAGTTCTTC	NA	NA	TRBV18	TRBJ2-1
CASSRGQKAYEQYF	TGTGCCAGCAGCAGGGGGCAAAAGGCGTACGAGCAGTACTTC	NA	once	TRBV21-1	TRBJ2-7
CASSPGGMGRLFF	TGTGCCAGCAGCCCGGGGGGTATGGGAAGACTGTTTTTT	NA	NA	TRBV11-3	TRBJ1-4
CASSLVSTATGNTIYF	TGCGCCAGCAGCTTGGTGTCCACAGCAACTGGAAACACCATATATTTT	NA	NA	TRBV5-1	TRBJ1-3
CASSEVTTNTEAFF	TGTGCCAGCAGTGAAGTAACAACGAACACTGAAGCTTTCTTT	NA	NA	TRBV2	TRBJ1-1
CASSLSGTAYSYEQYF	TGTGCCAGCAGTTTATCGGGGACAGCTTACTCCTACGAGCAGTACTTC	TRBD1	NA	TRBV27	TRBJ2-7
CASSPVLAGGYEQYF	TGTGCCAGCTCACCAGTACTAGCGGGAGGCTACGAGCAGTACTTC	TRBD2	NA	TRBV18	TRBJ2-7
CAISESWTGVPGELFF	TGTGCCATCAGTGAGTCGTGGACAGGGGTGCCCGGGGAGCTGTTTTTT	TRBD1	NA	TRBV10-3	TRBJ2-2
CASNAGEWGGYNEQFF	TGTGCCAGCAACGCCGGGGAATGGGGGGGATACAATGAGCAGTTCTTC	TRBD2	NA	TRBV27	TRBJ2-1